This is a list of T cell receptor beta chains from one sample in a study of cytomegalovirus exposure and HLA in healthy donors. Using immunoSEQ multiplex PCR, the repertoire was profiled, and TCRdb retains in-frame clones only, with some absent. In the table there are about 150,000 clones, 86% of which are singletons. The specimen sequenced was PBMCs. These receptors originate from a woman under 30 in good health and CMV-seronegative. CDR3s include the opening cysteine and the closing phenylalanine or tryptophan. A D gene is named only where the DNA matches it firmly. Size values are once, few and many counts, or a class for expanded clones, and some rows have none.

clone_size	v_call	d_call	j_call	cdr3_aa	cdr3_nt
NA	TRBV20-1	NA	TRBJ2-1	CSAPLTPSQFF	TGCAGTGCCCCCTTGACTCCCTCGCAGTTCTTC
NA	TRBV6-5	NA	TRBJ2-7	CASGLRGGASHEQYF	TGTGCCAGCGGGTTGAGGGGGGGGGCTAGCCACGAGCAGTACTTC
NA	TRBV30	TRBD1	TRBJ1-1	CAWSAGTGGTEAFF	TGTGCCTGGAGTGCCGGGACAGGGGGCACTGAAGCTTTCTTT
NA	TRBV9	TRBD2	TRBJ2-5	CASSVGASGGAYQETQYF	TGTGCCAGCAGCGTAGGGGCTAGCGGGGGCGCGTACCAAGAGACCCAGTACTTC
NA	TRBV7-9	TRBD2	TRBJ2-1	CASSLSGGAGYNEQFF	TGTGCCAGCAGCTTAAGCGGGGGGGCCGGGTACAATGAGCAGTTCTTC
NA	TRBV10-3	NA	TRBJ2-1	CAISVTGFDEQFF	TGTGCCATCAGTGTTACAGGGTTTGATGAGCAGTTCTTC
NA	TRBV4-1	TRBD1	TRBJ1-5	CASSRTGGRDQPQHF	TGCGCCAGCAGCCGAACAGGGGGCAGGGATCAGCCCCAGCATTTT
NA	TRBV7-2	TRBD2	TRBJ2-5	CASSLLTGGRKETQYF	TGTGCCAGCAGCCTCCTTACCGGGGGGAGGAAGGAGACCCAGTACTTC
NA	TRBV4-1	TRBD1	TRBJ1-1	CASSQGRAYRGTNTEAFF	TGCGCCAGCAGCCAAGGCCGTGCCTACAGGGGCACGAACACTGAAGCTTTCTTT
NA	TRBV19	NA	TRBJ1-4	CASTPGTAGNEKLFF	TGTGCCAGTACCCCGGGTACAGCGGGGAATGAAAAACTGTTTTTT
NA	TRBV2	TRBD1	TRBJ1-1	CASLIGQGASTEAFF	TGTGCCAGCCTCATCGGACAGGGGGCAAGCACTGAAGCTTTCTTT
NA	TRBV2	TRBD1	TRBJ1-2	CASRATGGDYGYTF	TGTGCCAGCAGGGCAACAGGGGGGGACTATGGCTACACCTTC
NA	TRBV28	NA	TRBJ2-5	CASSWGLTGQETQYF	TGTGCCAGCAGTTGGGGCCTTACAGGTCAAGAGACCCAGTACTTC
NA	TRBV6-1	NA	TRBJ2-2	CATRRRSANTGELFF	TGTGCCACCAGAAGGAGGTCTGCGAACACCGGGGAGCTGTTTTTT
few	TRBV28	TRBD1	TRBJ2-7	CASSFRGQGDEQYF	TGTGCCAGCAGTTTCCGAGGACAGGGGGACGAGCAGTACTTC
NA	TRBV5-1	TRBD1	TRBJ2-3	CASSSRTGGLGVRGSDTQYF	TGCGCCAGCAGCTCAAGGACAGGGGGACTAGGGGTTCGCGGGTCAGATACGCAGTATTTT
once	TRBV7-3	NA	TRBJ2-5	CASTPLVAGETQYF	TGTGCCAGCACCCCCCTAGTGGCGGGAGAGACCCAGTACTTC
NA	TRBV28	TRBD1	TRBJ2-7	CASGTGGRYEQYF	TGTGCCAGCGGGACAGGGGGAAGGTACGAGCAGTACTTC
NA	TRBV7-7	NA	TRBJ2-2	CHTLRGTGELFF	TGTCATACGCTACGCGGGACCGGGGAGCTGTTTTTT
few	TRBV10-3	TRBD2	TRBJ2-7	CAISDWASGDYEQYF	TGTGCCATCAGTGATTGGGCTAGCGGGGACTACGAGCAGTACTTC
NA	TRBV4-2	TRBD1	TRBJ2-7	CASSTPGTGKPYEQYF	TGTGCCAGCAGCACACCCGGGACAGGAAAACCCTACGAGCAGTACTTC
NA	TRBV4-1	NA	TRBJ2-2	CASSQAPGVPNTGELFF	TGCGCCAGCAGCCAAGCACCCGGGGTACCGAACACCGGGGAGCTGTTTTTT
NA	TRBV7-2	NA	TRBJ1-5	CASSFPNQPQHF	TGTGCCAGCAGCTTCCCTAATCAGCCCCAGCATTTT
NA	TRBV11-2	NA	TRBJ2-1	CASSLGSRSYNEQFF	TGTGCCAGCAGCCTTGGGAGTAGGTCCTACAATGAGCAGTTCTTC